The 16 T cell receptor beta chains in this list originate from one sample, sequenced in a study of blood T cell repertoires in COVID-19. Some clones are missing from TCRdb's copy, which holds only in-frame ones; the method was immunoSEQ multiplex PCR. The data show about 100,000 clones, 80% to 90% seen once. Sequenced: PBMCs or T cells enriched from blood (not recorded which). These receptors all stem from a woman aged 45-59 years who had recovered from COVID-19.

This clone was counted between two and nine times. The chain combines TRBV2 with TRBJ2-5; weak D call: TRBD1 (5 bases). Trimming pared 7 bases from V and 4 bases from J, leaving 16 bases between. The CDR3 contains 14 residues. Germline V lookup: CDR1 SNHLY, CDR2 FYNNEI. CDR3 amino acids: CASIRQPGGETQYF. CDR3 bases: TGTGCCAGCATTCGACAGCCGGGTGGAGAGACCCAGTACTTC.

With respect to this clone: At one boundary the junction diverges from the germline segment, which might be a read error. The chain uses TRBV5-1 and TRBJ2-1; D possibly corresponds to TRBD2 (5 bases). Per the germline V gene, CDR1 is SGHRS and CDR2 is YFSETQ. CDR3 length equals 14 residues. CDR3 DNA sequence: TGCGCCAGCAAGGGCCTAAGCGGCCACAAAGAGCAGTTCTTC. Residues: CASKGLSGHKEQFF.

The rearrangement links TRBV3-1 (or the pseudogene TRBV3-2) to TRBJ1-1; D gene unclear. The CDR3 is 12 amino acids. Germline V CDR1 and CDR2: LGHDT, YNNKEL (reference sequence). The V end lost 1 base, the J end lost 9 bases, and 9 bases lay between the germline ends. The CDR3 here is CASSQGTLQAFF. Here the CDR3 DNA reads TGTGCCAGCAGCCAAGGGACTCTTCAAGCTTTCTTT.

The chain combines TRBV3-1 (or the pseudogene TRBV3-2) with TRBJ1-1, with 7 bases that match TRBD1. With 4 bases clipped from V and 4 bases from J, the junction kept 9 bases outside the gene matches. Looked up from germline, CDR1 is LGHDT and CDR2 is YNNKEL (reference sequence). The CDR3 sequence is 15 residues long. CDR3 in amino acids: CASSLTGAGGTEAFF. CDR3 nucleotides: TGTGCCAGCAGCCTTACTGGGGCAGGGGGCACTGAAGCTTTCTTT.

This clone has a single count. J is TRBJ2-3 and V is TRBV2; 9 nucleotides align to TRBD1. V gave up 6 bases and J gave up 4 bases; unmatched junction bases: 14. This CDR3 is 17 amino acids long. Germline lookup yields CDR1 SNHLY and CDR2 FYNNEI. The CDR3 reads CASRGGAGQGQADTQYF. The CDR3 DNA sequence: TGTGCCAGCAGGGGGGGGGCTGGACAGGGGCAGGCAGATACGCAGTATTTT.

This chain uses TRBV9 with TRBJ2-7; TRBD2 matches at 13 bases. The germline CDR1 and CDR2 sequences are SGDLS and YYNGEE. The CDR3 has 16 amino acids. Trimming removed 4 bases from V and 0 bases from J; junction bases left unmatched: 4. The CDR3 DNA is TGTGCCAGCAGCCCGAGACTAGCGGGAGGCTCCTACGAGCAGTACTTC. This encodes CASSPRLAGGSYEQYF.

V is TRBV4-1 and J is TRBJ1-2; no reliable D call. V was pared by 4 bases and J by 6 bases, with 15 bases between. From germline, CDR1 is MGHRA and CDR2 YSYEKL. The CDR3 has 14 amino acids. In DNA, the CDR3 is TGCGCCAGCAGCCGGGCAGAGGGCTCGGATGGCTACACCTTC. Its translation is CASSRAEGSDGYTF.

This chain joins TRBV11-1 and TRBJ2-7, with D possibly being TRBD2 (5 bases). Germline values: CDR1 SGHAT, CDR2 FQDESV (reference sequence). V was shortened by 5 bases and J by 2 bases, with 13 bases between the two germline ends. This CDR3 is built from 14 residues. The DNA of the CDR3 is TGTGCCAGCAGCACCCGTCAGGAGGCCTACGAGCAGTACTTC. It specifies CASSTRQEAYEQYF. The whole variable domain, remainder taken from reference TRBV11-1 and TRBJ2-7, is EAEVAQSPRYKITEKSQAVAFWCDPISGHATLYWYRQILGQGPELLVQFQDESVVDDSQLPKDRFSAERLKGVDSTLKIQPAELGDSAMYLCASSTRQEAYEQYFGPGTRLTVT.

In its sample, this clone was seen once. The rearrangement links TRBV30 to TRBJ2-7; TRBD2 agrees at 7 bases. CDR3 length: 13 residues. Germline V gene sequence: CDR1 GTSNPN, CDR2 SVGIG (reference sequence). CDR3 nucleotide sequence: TGTGCTGCCCAGCGGGAAGCCTCCTACGAGCAGTACTTC. Protein product: CAAQREASYEQYF.

This rearrangement joins TRBV4-2 to TRBJ2-2; TRBD1 matches at 10 bases. The V gene end was trimmed by 4 bases and the J gene end by 6 bases; junction bases not matched to a gene: 8. CDR1 and CDR2 from the germline V gene are LGHNA and YNFKEQ. There are 16 residues in the CDR3. DNA for the CDR3: TGTGCCAGCAGCCCCAGACAGGGGGCTTTCGCCGGGGAGCTGTTTTTT. Amino acid sequence: CASSPRQGAFAGELFF.

The chain's CDR3 is CASSQDPSGAYYNEQFF. The CDR3 DNA is TGCGCCAGCAGCCAAGACCCTAGCGGGGCCTACTACAATGAGCAGTTCTTC. The chain combines TRBV4-1 with TRBJ2-1, with TRBD2 matching over 9 bases. The CDR3 totals 17 residues. V shed 0 bases, J shed 3 bases, and the junction held 6 bases outside the gene matches. Germline loops: CDR1 MGHRA, CDR2 YSYEKL.

The chain links TRBV7-2 to TRBJ1-5; maybe TRBD1 (5 bases). Germline V gives CDR1 SGHTA, CDR2 FQGNSA. The CDR3 is 15 amino acids. Trimming cost V 3 bases and J 3 bases, with 12 bases left between them. The CDR3 spells CASSFYQGSNQPQHF. The DNA for the CDR3 is TGTGCCAGCAGCTTCTACCAGGGTTCCAATCAGCCCCAGCATTTT. The full variable domain, completed using reference TRBV7-2 and TRBJ1-5, is GAGVSQSPSNKVTEKGKDVELRCDPISGHTALYWYRQSLGQGLEFLIYFQGNSAPDKSGLPSDRFSAERTGGSVSTLTIQRTQQEDSAVYLCASSFYQGSNQPQHFGDGTRLSIL.

The genes are TRBV19 and TRBJ1-1; 9 bases are a match to TRBD1. The CDR3 is made up of 15 amino acids. J gave up 1 base and V 7 bases, and 7 bases lay outside the gene matches. Germline V CDR1 and CDR2: LNHDA, SQIVND (reference sequence). The CDR3 nucleotides are TGTGCCAGTAACGAGGACAGGGGTCGGAACACTGAAGCTTTCTTT. This codes for CASNEDRGRNTEAFF. The full variable domain, in which reference TRBV19 and TRBJ1-1 provide the parts outside the CDR3, is DGGITQSPKYLFRKEGQNVTLSCEQNLNHDAMYWYRQDPGQGLRLIYYSQIVNDFQKGDIAEGYSVSREKKESFPLTVTSAQKNPTAFYLCASNEDRGRNTEAFFGQGTRLTVV.

CDR3 DNA sequence: TGCGCCAGCAGCTTTTCGGGAAGGGAGCAGTTCTTC. Residues: CASSFSGREQFF. The chain employs TRBV5-1 and TRBJ2-1, with a weak D call TRBD2 (5 bases). CDR3 length: 12 residues. Looked up from germline, CDR1 is SGHRS and CDR2 is YFSETQ. V lost 2 bases, J lost 10 bases, and 10 bases lay in between.

The rearrangement joins TRBV29-1 to TRBJ1-1; weak D call: TRBD1 (5 bases). This CDR3 has 12 residues. Trimming pared 4 bases from V and 4 bases from J, leaving 10 bases between. Germline V CDR1 and CDR2: SQVTM, ANQGSEA. The DNA for the CDR3 is TGCAGCGTTGGTCAGGGAGGCACTGAAGCTTTCTTT. Amino acids: CSVGQGGTEAFF. The complete variable domain, with remaining parts taken from reference TRBV29-1 and TRBJ1-1, reads SAVISQKPSRDICQRGTSLTIQCQVDSQVTMMFWYRQQPGQSLTLIATANQGSEATYESGFVIDKFPISRPNLTFSTLTVSNMSPEDSSIYLCSVGQGGTEAFFGQGTRLTVV.

V and J are TRBV3-1 (or the pseudogene TRBV3-2) and TRBJ2-3, with 8 bases aligning to TRBD2. CDR1 and CDR2 from the germline V gene are LGHDT and YNNKEL (reference sequence). The CDR3 runs to 15 residues. Unmatched junction bases numbered 8, after V lost 5 bases and J lost 4 bases. CDR3 sequence: CASSRQRETSDTQYF. The CDR3 bases are TGTGCCAGCAGCAGACAGCGGGAGACCTCAGATACGCAGTATTTT.